This T cell receptor beta chain came from a study of blood T cell repertoires in COVID-19. Per germline, CDR1 SEHNR and CDR2 FQNEAQ (reference sequence). V gave up 5 bases and J gave up 5 bases, with 9 bases separating them. The CDR3 runs to 12 residues. Using immunoSEQ multiplex PCR, the repertoire was profiled, and TCRdb retains in-frame clones only, with some absent. The sample consists of about 140,000 clones, 82% of them appearing once. The clonotype was recovered from a woman of 80 years or more with acute or convalescent COVID-19. V usage is TRBV7-9 and J usage is TRBJ2-5; D unresolved. Sequencing was carried out using peripheral blood. The CDR3 loop reads CASSPFLETQYF. In nucleotides, the CDR3 is TGTGCCAGCAGCCCGTTCCTGGAGACCCAGTACTTC.